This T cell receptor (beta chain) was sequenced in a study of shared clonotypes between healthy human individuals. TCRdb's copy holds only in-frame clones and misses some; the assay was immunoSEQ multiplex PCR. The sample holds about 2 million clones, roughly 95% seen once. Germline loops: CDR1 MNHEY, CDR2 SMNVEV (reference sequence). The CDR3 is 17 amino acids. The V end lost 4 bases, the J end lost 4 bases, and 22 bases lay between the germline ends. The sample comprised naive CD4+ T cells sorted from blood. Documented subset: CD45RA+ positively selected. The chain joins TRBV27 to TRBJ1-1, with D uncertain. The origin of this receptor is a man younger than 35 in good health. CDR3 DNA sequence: TGTGCCAGCAGTTCCGGATTTCCGCAGGAGGCGGCCACTGAAGCTTTCTTT. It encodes CASSSGFPQEAATEAFF.